This T cell receptor (beta chain) appears in the sequencing data of a study of shared clonotypes between healthy human individuals. General study points: Only a few donors were included, so the genetic and exposure-history diversity represented was limited.

Turning to this clone: Its matching antigen is unknown.

V dropped 2 bases and J dropped 3 bases, with 17 bases sitting between them. The germline gives CDR1 MDHEN, CDR2 SYDVKM. This CDR3 contains 16 residues. Sequencing used immunoSEQ multiplex PCR; TCRdb keeps in-frame clones, though not all of them. The sample records some 2,000,000 clones, approximately 96% being singletons. Sequencing used naive CD4+ T cells sorted from blood. Noted subset: CD45RA+ positively selected. The chain recombines TRBV28 with TRBJ2-7, with D perhaps TRBD2 (6 bases). This TCR derives from a man aged 18 to 30 in good health. The CDR3 spells CASSLNGGIKGYEQYF. In DNA, the CDR3 is TGTGCCAGCAGTTTAAATGGAGGGATAAAGGGCTACGAGCAGTACTTC.